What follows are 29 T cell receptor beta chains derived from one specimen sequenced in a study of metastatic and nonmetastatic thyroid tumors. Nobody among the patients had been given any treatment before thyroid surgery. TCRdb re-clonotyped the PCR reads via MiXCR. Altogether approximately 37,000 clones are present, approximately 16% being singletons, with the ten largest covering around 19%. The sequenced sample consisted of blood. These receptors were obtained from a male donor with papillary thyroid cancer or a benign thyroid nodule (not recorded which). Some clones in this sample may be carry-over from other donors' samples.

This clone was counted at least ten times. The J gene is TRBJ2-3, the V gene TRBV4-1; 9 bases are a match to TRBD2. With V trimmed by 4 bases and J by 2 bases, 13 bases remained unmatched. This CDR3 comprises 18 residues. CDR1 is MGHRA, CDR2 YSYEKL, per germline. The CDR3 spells CASSPRLAETSLTDTQYF. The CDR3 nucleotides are TGCGCCAGCAGCCCCAGACTAGCGGAAACTAGTCTCACAGATACGCAGTATTTT.

CDR3 nucleotides: TGTGCCAGCAGCGCGAATCTAAGGGGTGCGACCGGGGAGCTGTTTTTT. The encoded protein is CASSANLRGATGELFF. The V gene is TRBV5-4, the J gene TRBJ2-2; perhaps TRBD1 as D (5 bases). The CDR3 contains 16 residues. V dropped 4 bases and J dropped 5 bases, with 18 bases sitting between them. Germline values: CDR1 SGHNT, CDR2 YYREEE (reference sequence).

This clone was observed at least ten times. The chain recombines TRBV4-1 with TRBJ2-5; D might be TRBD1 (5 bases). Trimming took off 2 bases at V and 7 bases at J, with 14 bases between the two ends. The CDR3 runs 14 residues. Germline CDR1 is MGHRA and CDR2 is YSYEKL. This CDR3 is CASSQPGLIGTQYF. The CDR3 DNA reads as TGCGCCAGCAGCCAACCAGGGCTAATTGGGACCCAGTACTTC.

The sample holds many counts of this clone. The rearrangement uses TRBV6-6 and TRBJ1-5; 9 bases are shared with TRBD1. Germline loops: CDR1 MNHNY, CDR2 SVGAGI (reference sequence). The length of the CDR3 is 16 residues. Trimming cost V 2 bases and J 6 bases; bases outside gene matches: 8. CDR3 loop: CASSYATGGRSQPQHF. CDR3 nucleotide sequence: TGTGCCAGCAGTTACGCAACAGGGGGCCGGAGTCAGCCCCAGCATTTT.

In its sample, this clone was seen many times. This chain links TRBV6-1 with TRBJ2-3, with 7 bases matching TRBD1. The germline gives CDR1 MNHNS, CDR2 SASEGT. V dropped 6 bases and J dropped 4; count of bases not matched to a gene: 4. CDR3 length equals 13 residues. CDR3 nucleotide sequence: TGTGCCAGCAGATCTGACAGGGCAGATACGCAGTATTTT. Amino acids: CASRSDRADTQYF.

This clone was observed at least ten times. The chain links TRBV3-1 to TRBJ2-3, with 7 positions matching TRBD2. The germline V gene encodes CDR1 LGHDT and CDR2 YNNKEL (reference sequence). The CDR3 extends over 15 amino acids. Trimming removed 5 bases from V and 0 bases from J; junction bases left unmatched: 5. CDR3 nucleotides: TGTGCCAGCAGCTGGCGGGGGTCTAGCACAGATACGCAGTATTTT. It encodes CASSWRGSSTDTQYF.

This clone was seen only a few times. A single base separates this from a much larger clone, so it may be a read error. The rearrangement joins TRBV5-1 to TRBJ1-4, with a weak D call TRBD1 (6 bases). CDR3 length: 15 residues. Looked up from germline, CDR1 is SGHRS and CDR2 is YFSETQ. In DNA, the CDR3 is TGCGCCAGCAGCTTGAGGGGGGCTCAAGAGGAAAAACTGGTTTTT. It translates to CASSLRGAQEEKLVF.

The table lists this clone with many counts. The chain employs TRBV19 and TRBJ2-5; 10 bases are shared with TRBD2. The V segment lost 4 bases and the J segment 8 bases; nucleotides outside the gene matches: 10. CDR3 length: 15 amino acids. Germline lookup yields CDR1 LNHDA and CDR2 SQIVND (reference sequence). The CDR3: CASSRTSGSGGTQYF. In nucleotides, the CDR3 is TGTGCCAGTAGTAGGACTAGCGGTAGTGGTGGTACCCAGTACTTC.

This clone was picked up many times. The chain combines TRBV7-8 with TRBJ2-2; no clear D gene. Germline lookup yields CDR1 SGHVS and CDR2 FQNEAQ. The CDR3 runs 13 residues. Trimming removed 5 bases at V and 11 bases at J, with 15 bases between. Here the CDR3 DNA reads TGTGCCAGCAGCCCCCAGGTATCAGCAGAGCTGTTTTTT. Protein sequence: CASSPQVSAELFF.

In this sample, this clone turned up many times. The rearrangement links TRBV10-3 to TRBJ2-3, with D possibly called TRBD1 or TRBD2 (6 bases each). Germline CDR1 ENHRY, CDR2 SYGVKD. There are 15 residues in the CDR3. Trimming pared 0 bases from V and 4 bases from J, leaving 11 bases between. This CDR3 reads CAISESRGGADTQYF. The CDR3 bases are TGTGCCATCAGTGAGTCCAGGGGAGGCGCAGATACGCAGTATTTT.

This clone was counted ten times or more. The CDR3 spells CASSGRQGANVLTF. The CDR3, as DNA: TGTGCCAGCAGCGGACGCCAAGGGGCCAACGTCCTGACTTTC. V is TRBV6-1 and J is TRBJ2-6; D call uncertain. The V gene lost 6 bases and the J gene lost 4 bases, with 10 bases spanning the gap. There are 14 residues in the CDR3. Germline values: CDR1 MNHNS, CDR2 SASEGT.

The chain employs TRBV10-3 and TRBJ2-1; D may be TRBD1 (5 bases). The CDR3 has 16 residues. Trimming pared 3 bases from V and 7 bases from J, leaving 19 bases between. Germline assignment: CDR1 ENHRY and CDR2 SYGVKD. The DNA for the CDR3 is TGTGCCATCAGTGAACAGACAGCAGCTCAGATAAATGAGCAGTTCTTC. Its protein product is CAISEQTAAQINEQFF.

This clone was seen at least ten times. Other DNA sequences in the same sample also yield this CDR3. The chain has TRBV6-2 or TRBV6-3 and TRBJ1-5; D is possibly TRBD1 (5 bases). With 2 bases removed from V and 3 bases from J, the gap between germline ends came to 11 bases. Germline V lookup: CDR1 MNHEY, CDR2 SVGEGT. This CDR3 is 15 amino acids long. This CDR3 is CASSYPGTLNQPQHF. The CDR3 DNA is TGTGCCAGCAGTTACCCCGGGACGCTCAATCAGCCCCAGCATTTT.

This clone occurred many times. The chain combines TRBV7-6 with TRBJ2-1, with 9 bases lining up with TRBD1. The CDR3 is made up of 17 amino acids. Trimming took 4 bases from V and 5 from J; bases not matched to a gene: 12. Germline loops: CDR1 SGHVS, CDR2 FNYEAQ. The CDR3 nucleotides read TGTGCCAGCAGCTCCACCCCCCCGGGACAGGGAAACAATGAGCAGTTCTTC. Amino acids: CASSSTPPGQGNNEQFF. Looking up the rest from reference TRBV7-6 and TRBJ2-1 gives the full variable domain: GAGVSQSPRYKVTKRGQDVALRCDPISGHVSLYWYRQALGQGPEFLTYFNYEAQQDKSGLPNDRFSAERPEGSISTLTIQRTEQRDSAMYRCASSSTPPGQGNNEQFFGPGTRLTVL.

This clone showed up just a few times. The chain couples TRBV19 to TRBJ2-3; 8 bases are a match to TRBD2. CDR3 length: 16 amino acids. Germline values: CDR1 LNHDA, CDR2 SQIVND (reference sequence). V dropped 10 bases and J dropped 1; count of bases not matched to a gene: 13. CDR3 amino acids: CATSPDGAGGTDTQYF. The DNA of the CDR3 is TGTGCCACCTCACCCGACGGAGCGGGAGGCACAGATACGCAGTATTTT.

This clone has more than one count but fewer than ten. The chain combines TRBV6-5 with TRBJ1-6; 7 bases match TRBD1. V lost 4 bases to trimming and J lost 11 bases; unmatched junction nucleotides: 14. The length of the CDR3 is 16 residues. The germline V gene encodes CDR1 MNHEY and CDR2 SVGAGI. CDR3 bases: TGTGCCAGCAGTTTCGCAGGGGGGGGCGACTACCCACCCCTCCACTTT. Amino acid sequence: CASSFAGGGDYPPLHF.

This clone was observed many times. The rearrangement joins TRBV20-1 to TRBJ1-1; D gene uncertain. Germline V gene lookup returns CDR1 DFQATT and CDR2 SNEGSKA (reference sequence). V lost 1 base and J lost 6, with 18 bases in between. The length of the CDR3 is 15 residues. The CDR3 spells CSARASRDGAAEAFF. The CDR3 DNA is TGCAGTGCTAGAGCCTCTAGAGACGGCGCAGCTGAAGCTTTCTTT.

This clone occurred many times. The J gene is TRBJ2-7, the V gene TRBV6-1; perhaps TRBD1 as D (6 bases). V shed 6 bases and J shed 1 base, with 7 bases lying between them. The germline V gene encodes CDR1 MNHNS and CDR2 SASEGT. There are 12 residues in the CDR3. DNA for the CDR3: TGTGCCAGCAGGGGACAATCCTACGAGCAGTACTTC. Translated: CASRGQSYEQYF.

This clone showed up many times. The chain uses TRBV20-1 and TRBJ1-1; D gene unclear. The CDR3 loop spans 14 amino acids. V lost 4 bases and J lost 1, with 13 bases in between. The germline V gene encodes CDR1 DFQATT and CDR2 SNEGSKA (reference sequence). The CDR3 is CSATDFLGNTEAFF. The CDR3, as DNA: TGCAGTGCTACGGACTTTCTAGGGAACACTGAAGCTTTCTTT.

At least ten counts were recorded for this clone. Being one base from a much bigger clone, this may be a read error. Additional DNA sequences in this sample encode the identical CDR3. CDR3 sequence reads: CASSLTMTVNEQLF. The CDR3 DNA is TGTGCCAGCAGCTTAACCATGACAGTGAATGAGCAGCTCTTC. The gene calls are TRBV7-9 and TRBJ2-1; a possible D gene is TRBD1 (5 bases). This CDR3 region has 14 residues. In germline, CDR1 is SEHNR, CDR2 FQNEAQ (reference sequence). Based on the CDR3 plus reference TRBV7-9 and TRBJ2-1, the full variable domain is DTGVSQNPRHKITKRGQNVTFRCDPISEHNRLYWYRQTLGQGPEFLTYFQNEAQLEKSRLLSDRFSAERPKGSFSTLEIQRTEQGDSAMYLCASSLTMTVNEQLFGPGTRLTVL.

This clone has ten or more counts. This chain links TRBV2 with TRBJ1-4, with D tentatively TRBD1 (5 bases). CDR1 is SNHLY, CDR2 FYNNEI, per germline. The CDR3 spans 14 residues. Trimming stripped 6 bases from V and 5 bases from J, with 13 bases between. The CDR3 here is CASSTTVLNEKLFF. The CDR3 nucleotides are TGTGCCAGCAGCACGACAGTATTAAATGAAAAACTGTTTTTT. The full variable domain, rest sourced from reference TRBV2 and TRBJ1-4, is EPEVTQTPSHQVTQMGQEVILRCVPISNHLYFYWYRQILGQKVEFLVSFYNNEISEKSEIFDDQFSVERPDGSNFTLKIRSTKLEDSAMYFCASSTTVLNEKLFFGSGTQLSVL.

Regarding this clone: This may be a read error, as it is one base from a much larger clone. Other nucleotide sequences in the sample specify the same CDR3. CDR3 coding DNA: TGTGCCAGCACATCCGCACAAAGGGAAACCGAGACCCAGTACTTC. It codes for CASTSAQRETETQYF. The chain has TRBV28 and TRBJ2-5; D is undetermined. Looked up from germline, CDR1 is MDHEN and CDR2 is SYDVKM. Trimming pared 7 bases from V and 5 bases from J, leaving 20 bases between. This CDR3 is 15 amino acids long.

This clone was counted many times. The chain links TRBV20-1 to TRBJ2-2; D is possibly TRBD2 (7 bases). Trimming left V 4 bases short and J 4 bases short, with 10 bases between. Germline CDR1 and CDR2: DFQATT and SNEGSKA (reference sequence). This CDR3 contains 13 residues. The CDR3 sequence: CSAKGGGTGELFF. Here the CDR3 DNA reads TGCAGTGCTAAGGGGGGGGGCACCGGGGAGCTGTTTTTT.

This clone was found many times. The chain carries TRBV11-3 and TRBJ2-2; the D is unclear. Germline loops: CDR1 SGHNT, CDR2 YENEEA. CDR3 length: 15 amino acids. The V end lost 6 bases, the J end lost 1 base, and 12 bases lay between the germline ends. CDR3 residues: CASSLSGVNTGELFF. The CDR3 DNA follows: TGTGCCAGCAGTTTGTCCGGAGTGAACACCGGGGAGCTGTTTTTT.

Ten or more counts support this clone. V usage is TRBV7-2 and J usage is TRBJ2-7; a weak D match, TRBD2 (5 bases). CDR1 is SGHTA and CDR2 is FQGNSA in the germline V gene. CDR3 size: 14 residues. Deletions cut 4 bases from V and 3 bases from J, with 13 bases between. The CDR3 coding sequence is TGTGCCAGCAGCTATCCTCCCCGGGACTACGAGCAGTACTTC. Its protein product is CASSYPPRDYEQYF.

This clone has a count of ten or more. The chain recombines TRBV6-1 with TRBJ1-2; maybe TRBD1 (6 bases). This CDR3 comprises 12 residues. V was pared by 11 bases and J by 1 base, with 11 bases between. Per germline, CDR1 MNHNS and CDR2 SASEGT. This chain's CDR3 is CAVQGFNYGYTF. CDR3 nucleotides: TGTGCCGTACAGGGTTTTAACTATGGCTACACCTTC.

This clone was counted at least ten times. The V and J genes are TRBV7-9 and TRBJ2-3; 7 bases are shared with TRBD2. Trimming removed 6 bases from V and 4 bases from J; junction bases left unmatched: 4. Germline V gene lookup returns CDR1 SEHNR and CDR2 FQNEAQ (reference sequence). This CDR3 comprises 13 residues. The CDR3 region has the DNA TGTGCCAGCAGGGGTCGGGAGGCAGATACGCAGTATTTT. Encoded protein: CASRGREADTQYF.

CDR3 DNA: TGTGCCAGCAGTTCAGGGGACACAGCTGGGGCCAACGTCCTGACTTTC. This codes for CASSSGDTAGANVLTF. The rearrangement joins TRBV28 to TRBJ2-6; D is perhaps TRBD1 (6 bases). V lost 4 bases and J lost 2, with 12 bases in between. The CDR3 has 16 amino acids. The V gene's germline CDR1 is MDHEN and CDR2 SYDVKM.

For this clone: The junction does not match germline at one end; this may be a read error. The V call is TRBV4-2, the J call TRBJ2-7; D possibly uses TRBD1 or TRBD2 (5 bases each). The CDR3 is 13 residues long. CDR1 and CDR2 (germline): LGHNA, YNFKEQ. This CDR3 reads CASNQEGWSEQYF. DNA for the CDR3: TGTGCCAGCAACCAAGAGGGGTGGTCCGAGCAGTACTTC.